These 20 T cell receptor beta chains share one sample of origin, sequenced in a study of T cells in Graves' hyperthyroidism and ophthalmopathy (dated by TCRdb to about 2019). Library preparation was by multiplex PCR. The reads were generated on an Illumina HiSeq 2000. The TCR beta CDR3 regions were amplified from the RNA transcripts. A first-round RT-PCR of the TCR CDR3 used the HTBI primer set with the Qiagen OneStep RT-PCR kit. TCRdb passed the public sequencing reads through fastp at Q25 and MiXCR, retaining productive beta sequences. Identical CDR3 protein sequences are pooled into one entry, listed with their most common genes and DNA. The table for this sample lists about 350,000 distinct CDR3 sequences; approximately 15% of them were counted only once. The biggest ten clones account for around 23% of the sample. The sequenced sample was blood. These TCRs come from a woman aged 25-40 years with Graves' hyperthyroidism.

The J gene is TRBJ2-7, the V gene TRBV7-2; D perhaps matches TRBD2 (5 bases). V was trimmed by 5 bases and J by 4 bases, leaving 18 bases between them. CDR3 length equals 15 residues. CDR1 is SGHTA and CDR2 is FQGNSA in the germline V gene. The CDR3 region is CASSPLGRGFYEQYF. CDR3 coding DNA: TGTGCCAGCAGCCCCTTGGGGAGAGGTTTTTACGAGCAGTACTTC. Supplemented by reference TRBV7-2 and TRBJ2-7, the full variable domain reads GAGVSQSPSNKVTEKGKDVELRCDPISGHTALYWYRQSLGQGLEFLIYFQGNSAPDKSGLPSDRFSAERTGGSVSTLTIQRTQQEDSAVYLCASSPLGRGFYEQYFGPGTRLTVT.

On this clonotype itself: This may be a read error: a much more frequent sequence differs by one nucleotide. V and J are TRBV4-2 and TRBJ2-7; D is perhaps TRBD1 or TRBD2 (5 bases each). The germline V gene has CDR1 LGHNA and CDR2 YNFKEQ. V lost 4 bases to trimming and J lost 2 bases, with 15 bases between them. The CDR3 runs 15 residues. The CDR3 sequence: CASSLDGDAPYEQYF. As DNA, the CDR3 is TGTGCCAGCAGCCTAGATGGGGACGCCCCCTACGAGCAGTACTTC.

The genes are TRBV27 and TRBJ2-3, with D possibly called TRBD1 or TRBD2 (6 bases each). This CDR3 is built from 18 residues. CDR1 and CDR2 from the germline V gene are MNHEY and SMNVEV (reference sequence). With 1 base removed from V and 3 bases from J, the gap between germline ends came to 20 bases. As DNA, the CDR3 is TGTGCCAGCAGTTTATGGGGCGGGTTGGGGGGCGGTACAGATACGCAGTATTTT. This translates into CASSLWGGLGGGTDTQYF.

This chain uses TRBV28 with TRBJ2-5, with D perhaps TRBD1 (6 bases). Germline loops: CDR1 MDHEN, CDR2 SYDVKM. Trimming pared 7 bases from V and 4 bases from J, leaving 19 bases between. This CDR3 spans 15 amino acids. The CDR3 protein is CASNTGTPAAETQYF. The CDR3 nucleotides read TGTGCCAGCAATACCGGGACACCTGCCGCAGAGACCCAGTACTTC.

This clonotype occurred many times. As DNA, the CDR3 is TGTGCCAGCAGCCAAGTACAGGGTAGCGGGAGAAACTACAATGAGCAGTTCTTC. It codes for CASSQVQGSGRNYNEQFF. V and J are TRBV14 and TRBJ2-1; 9 bases match TRBD2. Germline CDR1 and CDR2: SGHDN and FVKESK. The CDR3 extends over 18 amino acids. Unmatched junction bases numbered 10, after V lost 1 base and J lost 3 bases.

This clonotype turned up a few times. V and J are TRBV10-3 and TRBJ1-1; weak D call: TRBD1 (5 bases). Germline lookup yields CDR1 ENHRY and CDR2 SYGVKD. V gave up 4 bases and J gave up 0 bases, with 15 bases separating them. The CDR3 has 16 residues. CDR3 protein: CAISGGLGVLNTEAFF. In DNA form, the CDR3 reads TGTGCCATCAGTGGGGGTTTAGGGGTGTTGAACACTGAAGCTTTCTTT.

This clonotype was counted many times. The V and J genes are TRBV9 and TRBJ2-7, with TRBD1 matching 9 bases. The CDR3 consists of 15 residues. Trimming cost V 0 bases and J 5 bases; bases outside gene matches: 6. Germline values: CDR1 SGDLS, CDR2 YYNGEE. Here the CDR3 reads CASSVADRGGNEQYF. The DNA of the CDR3 is TGTGCCAGCAGCGTAGCGGACAGGGGAGGAAACGAGCAGTACTTC.

This clonotype has at least ten counts. The chain employs TRBV28 and TRBJ1-1; D is ambiguous. The V gene's germline CDR1 is MDHEN and CDR2 SYDVKM. This CDR3 is 12 amino acids long. Trimming removed 10 bases from V and 3 bases from J, with 12 bases in between. CDR3 sequence (DNA): TGTGCCACGAACTTGTGGGACACTGAAGCTTTCTTT. The encoded protein is CATNLWDTEAFF.

J is TRBJ2-5 and V is TRBV20-1; 7 bases map to TRBD2. The CDR3 consists of 17 residues. V lost 1 base, J lost 3 bases, and 14 bases stayed unmatched. Germline loops: CDR1 DFQATT, CDR2 SNEGSKA (reference sequence). CDR3 DNA sequence: TGCAGTGCTAGAGCCCCTCTGGGGCGGGAGAGTAAAGAGACCCAGTACTTC. Its protein product is CSARAPLGRESKETQYF.

This clonotype was seen only a few times. The V gene is TRBV20-1, the J gene TRBJ1-5, with a possible D match to TRBD1 (5 bases). Trimming cost V 5 bases and J 0 bases, with 11 bases left between them. There are 14 residues in the CDR3. Germline CDR1 is DFQATT and CDR2 is SNEGSKA (reference sequence). The CDR3 loop reads CSADQGASNQPQHF. CDR3 nucleotide sequence: TGCAGTGCTGACCAGGGAGCTAGCAATCAGCCCCAGCATTTT.

The chain links TRBV28 to TRBJ2-5; no clear D gene. Looked up from germline, CDR1 is MDHEN and CDR2 is SYDVKM. The CDR3 contains 12 residues. The ends were cut back, 6 bases at V and 9 bases at J, with 14 bases in the middle. The CDR3: CASSPMADAQYF. The CDR3 DNA reads as TGTGCCAGCAGCCCTATGGCCGACGCCCAGTACTTC.

V gene TRBV30 combines with J gene TRBJ1-3; TRBD1 might be the D (6 bases). Germline V gene sequence: CDR1 GTSNPN, CDR2 SVGIG (reference sequence). Trimming shortened V by 5 bases and J by 0 bases, and 11 bases separated the two germline ends. The CDR3 spans 14 residues. As DNA, the CDR3 is TGTGCCTGGGGAAGACAGGCCTCTGGAAACACCATATATTTT. It translates to CAWGRQASGNTIYF. Using reference TRBV30 and TRBJ1-3 for the parts outside the CDR3, the full variable domain is SQTIHQWPATLVQPVGSPLSLECTVEGTSNPNLYWYRQAAGRGLQLLFYSVGIGQISSEVPQNLSASRPQDRQFILSSKKLLLSDSGFYLCAWGRQASGNTIYFGEGSWLTVV.

This CDR3 reads CATNGQGNAGELFF. CDR3 coding DNA: TGTGCCACCAACGGACAGGGAAATGCCGGGGAGCTGTTTTTT. The chain links TRBV24-1 to TRBJ2-2; 8 nucleotides align to TRBD1. V shed 8 bases and J 6 bases; nucleotides not matched to a gene: 7. The CDR3 is made up of 14 amino acids. Germline CDR1 KGHDR, CDR2 SFDVKD.

The table lists this clonotype with a few counts. The chain is built from TRBV19 and TRBJ2-1, with a tentative D call TRBD2 (6 bases). CDR1 and CDR2 from the germline V gene are LNHDA and SQIVND (reference sequence). This CDR3 has 15 residues. Trimming shortened V by 3 bases and J by 4 bases, and 13 bases separated the two germline ends. CDR3 DNA: TGTGCCAGTAGTATTTTGCCGGGAGTTTACAATGAGCAGTTCTTC. Encoded protein: CASSILPGVYNEQFF.

This clonotype was seen ten or more times. This chain joins TRBV28 and TRBJ2-7, with a tentative D call TRBD2 (6 bases). Germline V gene sequence: CDR1 MDHEN, CDR2 SYDVKM. The V end was cut by 8 bases, the J end by 7 bases, with 15 bases between. The CDR3 has 12 amino acids. CDR3 sequence: CASGGSTREQYF. DNA of the CDR3: TGTGCCAGCGGGGGGTCCACACGGGAGCAGTACTTC.

This clonotype was seen repeatedly, ten times or more. The V and J genes are TRBV11-2 and TRBJ2-5; 9 nucleotides line up with TRBD2. The length of the CDR3 is 17 residues. Germline CDR1 SGHAT, CDR2 FQNNGV. V dropped 1 base and J dropped 5; count of bases not matched to a gene: 11. CDR3 residues: CASSLARGSGSSETQYF. CDR3 in DNA: TGTGCCAGCAGCTTAGCCCGAGGTAGCGGGAGCTCGGAGACCCAGTACTTC.

This clonotype was seen many times. This sequence joins TRBV7-9 and TRBJ2-2, with a possible D match to TRBD1 (6 bases). The germline CDR1 and CDR2 sequences are SEHNR and FQNEAQ (reference sequence). The ends were cut back, 5 bases at V and 0 bases at J, with 25 bases in the middle. CDR3 size: 20 residues. The CDR3 nucleotides are TGTGCCAGCAGCCCCAATTTGGGACAACCGGGACGAACGAACACCGGGGAGCTGTTTTTT. Protein sequence: CASSPNLGQPGRTNTGELFF. Together with reference TRBV7-9 and TRBJ2-2, the CDR3 gives the full variable domain: DTGVSQNPRHKITKRGQNVTFRCDPISEHNRLYWYRQTLGQGPEFLTYFQNEAQLEKSRLLSDRFSAERPKGSFSTLEIQRTEQGDSAMYLCASSPNLGQPGRTNTGELFFGEGSRLTVL.

The chain employs TRBV20-1 and TRBJ2-1; D possibly matches TRBD1 or TRBD2 (5 bases each). In germline, CDR1 is DFQATT, CDR2 SNEGSKA (reference sequence). This CDR3 is 12 amino acids long. Deletions cut 7 bases from V and 6 bases from J, with 13 bases between. The CDR3 protein is CSVEGLSNEQFF. Written as DNA, the CDR3 is TGCAGTGTAGAGGGGCTCAGCAATGAGCAGTTCTTC.

The chain has TRBV20-1 and TRBJ2-7, with 8 bases that match TRBD1. Trimming cost V 6 bases and J 4 bases; bases outside gene matches: 8. The CDR3 length is 13 residues. Per the germline V gene, CDR1 is DFQATT and CDR2 is SNEGSKA (reference sequence). CDR3 sequence reads: CSAVGQGSYEQYF. The CDR3 region has the DNA TGCAGTGCCGTCGGACAGGGTTCGTACGAGCAGTACTTC.

This clonotype was observed a handful of times. J is TRBJ2-2 and V is TRBV24-1, with D maybe TRBD1 (6 bases). Per the germline V gene, CDR1 is KGHDR and CDR2 is SFDVKD. CDR3 length equals 13 residues. The V gene lost 6 bases and the J gene lost 7 bases, with 11 bases spanning the gap. CDR3 in amino acids: CATSFRGGGELFF. CDR3 DNA sequence: TGTGCCACCAGTTTCAGGGGTGGCGGGGAGCTGTTTTTT.